This T cell receptor (beta chain) was obtained from a study of T-cell reconstitution after alpha-beta-depleted transplantation in children. Unique molecular identifiers were built into the TCRbeta library. TCRdb itself ran the PCR reads through MiXCR, one entry per CDR3 protein. The table shows 400,000 to 450,000 distinct CDR3 sequences, with 43% occurring only once. Study outcomes and limitations: One year after transplant, T-cell counts and diversity came mostly from newly produced T cells. Alpha-beta T cells about two months after transplant reportedly derived from several hundred expanded graft clones. In some patients, recipient T cells and intrathymic progenitors surviving conditioning explained high day-60 diversity.

The CDR3 consists of 13 residues. Between the trimmed V and J ends, which lost 0 bases and 0 bases, there was a span of 6 bases. CDR1 is DFQATT, CDR2 SNEGSKA, per germline (reference sequence). Comment on this clonotype: Its antigen is unidentified.

The starting material was PBMCs, obtained before TCRalphabeta/CD19-depleted stem cell transplant. The rearrangement links TRBV20-1 to TRBJ2-7; D not certain. The TCR was taken from a girl aged 2-15 years with aplastic anemia, due to receive a stem cell transplant. Here the CDR3 DNA reads TGCAGTGCTAGAGAAAGCAGCTCCTACGAGCAGTACTTC. Amino acids: CSARESSSYEQYF.